This entry lists 22 T cell receptor beta chains sequenced from one sample in a study of T cell repertoires in cytomegalovirus infection. MiXCR, run by TCRdb on the reads, gives a single entry per CDR3 protein. The sample has 450,000 to 550,000 distinct CDR3 sequences; under 55% are singletons. For these receptors, no antigen is known. Sequences were derived from cultured PBMCs, sampled from culture after CMV antigen stimulation. The receptors shown here come from a human donor in good health (CMV status not recorded). Some clones in this sample may be carry-over from other donors' samples.

This clonotype was detected a few times. The chain uses TRBV7-2 and TRBJ2-5, with 8 bases identical to TRBD2. Germline values: CDR1 SGHTA, CDR2 FQGNSA. CDR3 length: 15 amino acids. Trimming at V came to 5 bases and at J to 1 base, leaving 6 bases not matched to a gene. CDR3 region: CASSPTGRGQETQYF. DNA for the CDR3: TGTGCCAGCAGCCCTACCGGGAGGGGCCAAGAGACCCAGTACTTC.

This clonotype was found a few times. The CDR3 is CASKGPGPLGNTIYF. Here the CDR3 DNA reads TGTGCCAGCAAAGGGCCGGGGCCTCTTGGAAACACCATATATTTT. The chain combines TRBV7-9 with TRBJ1-3, with a tentative D call TRBD1 (5 bases). CDR3 length equals 15 residues. The germline V gene has CDR1 SEHNR and CDR2 FQNEAQ (reference sequence). V lost 7 bases, J lost 3 bases, and 16 bases lay in between.

The chain uses TRBV7-9 and TRBJ2-5, with unresolved D. The germline CDR1 and CDR2 sequences are SEHNR and FQNEAQ (reference sequence). V was clipped by 7 bases and J by 5 bases, with 11 bases between them. The CDR3 has 12 amino acids. The CDR3 loop reads CASTPSRETQYF. The CDR3 DNA reads TGTGCCAGCACCCCGTCTAGGGAGACCCAGTACTTC.

On this clonotype itself: The missing conserved phenylalanine or tryptophan at the end of this CDR3 makes a read error likely. The V and J genes are TRBV12-3 or TRBV12-4 and TRBJ1-2, with a possible D match to TRBD1 (6 bases). V was cut by 5 bases and J by 4 bases, with 23 bases left in between. CDR3 length: 17 amino acids. CDR3 region: CASSGGAGGSISYGYTY. CDR3 in DNA: TGTGCCAGCAGTGGGGGGGCAGGAGGTTCTATATCCTATGGCTACACCTAC.

This sequence joins TRBV6-2 or TRBV6-3 and TRBJ2-7; TRBD2 agrees at 16 bases. The germline V gene encodes CDR1 MNHEY and CDR2 SVGEGT. The CDR3 is made up of 16 amino acids. Germline trimming cut 6 bases from V and 4 bases from J; bases unmatched to any gene: 6. CDR3 region: CASRGTSGRAKYEQYF. In nucleotides, the CDR3 is TGTGCCAGCAGAGGGACTAGCGGGAGGGCCAAATACGAGCAGTACTTC.

This clonotype was seen more than once but under ten times. CDR3 bases: TGTGCCAGCAGCGGGGGACAGTCGAACACTGAAGCTTTCTTT. This gives the protein CASSGGQSNTEAFF. The V call is TRBV5-4, the J call TRBJ1-1; 7 bases map to TRBD1. CDR1 is SGHNT and CDR2 is YYREEE in the germline V gene (reference sequence). V was clipped by 4 bases and J by 1 base; unmatched bases: 4. This CDR3 has 14 residues.

This clonotype was seen a single time. The chain carries TRBV5-5 and TRBJ2-1, with 7 nucleotides matching TRBD1. The V segment lost 3 bases and the J segment 2 bases; nucleotides outside the gene matches: 5. Germline values: CDR1 SGHKS, CDR2 YYEKEE (reference sequence). The CDR3 extends over 15 amino acids. CDR3 in DNA: TGTGCCAGCAGCTGGGGCCAGGGGGCCTACAATGAGCAGTTCTTC. Protein product: CASSWGQGAYNEQFF.

This clonotype was seen more than once but under ten times. The rearrangement uses TRBV6-5 and TRBJ2-5; D may be TRBD2 (7 bases). Germline values: CDR1 MNHEY, CDR2 SVGAGI. The V and J ends lost 0 bases and 6 bases respectively, with 17 bases between them. This CDR3 has 16 residues. In nucleotides, the CDR3 is TGTGCCAGCAGTTACTCGGGGGGGGCGCGCTTGCAGACCCAGTACTTC. This sequence encodes CASSYSGGARLQTQYF.

The V call is TRBV5-4, the J call TRBJ2-2; possible D gene TRBD1, 6 bases. The CDR3 is 16 residues long. V lost 0 bases, J lost 1 base, and 10 bases lay in between. CDR1 and CDR2 from the germline V gene are SGHNT and YYREEE (reference sequence). The CDR3 coding sequence is TGTGCCAGCAGCTTGGCTTCGGGACAGAACACCGGGGAGCTGTTTTTT. Protein sequence: CASSLASGQNTGELFF.

This clonotype was seen a few times. This chain links TRBV2 with TRBJ2-3, with TRBD2 matching over 12 bases. The CDR3 totals 16 residues. The V gene end was trimmed by 3 bases and the J gene end by 4 bases; junction bases not matched to a gene: 5. Germline CDR1 is SNHLY and CDR2 is FYNNEI. CDR3 sequence (DNA): TGTGCCAGCAGTGAGCGCCTAGCGGGGGGGGCAGATACGCAGTATTTT. Translated: CASSERLAGGADTQYF.

The V gene is TRBV2, the J gene TRBJ2-5, with D possibly being TRBD2 (5 bases). The V and J ends lost 9 bases and 4 bases respectively, with 15 bases between them. Looked up from germline, CDR1 is SNHLY and CDR2 is FYNNEI. The CDR3 is 13 residues long. The CDR3 protein is CASETSLTETQYF. The CDR3 region has the DNA TGTGCCAGTGAAACTAGTCTAACAGAGACCCAGTACTTC.

The chain links TRBV7-2 to TRBJ2-3, with D tentatively TRBD2 (7 bases). CDR1 is SGHTA and CDR2 is FQGNSA in the germline V gene. V was pared by 4 bases and J by 1 base, with 9 bases between. This CDR3 is 14 amino acids long. Here the CDR3 reads CASSSRGRTDTQYF. CDR3 DNA: TGTGCCAGCAGCTCGCGGGGGCGCACAGATACGCAGTATTTT.

J is TRBJ2-5 and V is TRBV7-6, with TRBD2 matching over 9 bases. This CDR3 has 16 residues. The J segment lost 0 bases and the V segment lost 5 bases, leaving 7 bases of the junction unmatched. CDR1 and CDR2 from the germline V gene are SGHVS and FNYEAQ. The CDR3 DNA is TGTGCCAGCAGCCCAGGCGAGCGGGGGGACCAAGAGACCCAGTACTTC. This gives the protein CASSPGERGDQETQYF. The full variable domain, its missing parts supplied by reference TRBV7-6 and TRBJ2-5, is GAGVSQSPRYKVTKRGQDVALRCDPISGHVSLYWYRQALGQGPEFLTYFNYEAQQDKSGLPNDRFSAERPEGSISTLTIQRTEQRDSAMYRCASSPGERGDQETQYFGPGTRLLVL.

This clonotype showed up just a few times. The V gene is TRBV6-6, the J gene TRBJ1-3; the D gene is possibly TRBD1 (6 bases). V was clipped by 5 bases and J by 0 bases, with 17 bases between them. The CDR3 spans 17 residues. The germline gives CDR1 MNHNY, CDR2 SVGAGI (reference sequence). CDR3 residues: CASSDQGIGRSGNTIYF. CDR3 DNA sequence: TGTGCCAGCAGTGATCAGGGGATCGGGCGCTCTGGAAACACCATATATTTT.

J is TRBJ2-7 and V is TRBV2, with TRBD2 matching 11 bases. Germline V lookup: CDR1 SNHLY, CDR2 FYNNEI. The CDR3 is 17 residues long. After removal of 6 bases from V and 0 bases from J, the junction contained 10 bases not matched to a gene. CDR3 sequence: CASRTRGLAGLSYEQYF. The DNA for the CDR3 is TGTGCCAGCAGGACTCGCGGACTAGCGGGTCTCTCCTACGAGCAGTACTTC.

CDR3 protein: CASSPADDVYLHF. The CDR3 nucleotides read TGTGCCAGCAGCCCCGCCGACGATGTTTACCTCCACTTT. V is TRBV7-8 and J is TRBJ1-6; unclear D gene. The germline V gene has CDR1 SGHVS and CDR2 FQNEAQ. The CDR3 runs 13 residues. V was cut by 5 bases and J by 15 bases, with 17 bases left in between.

In its sample, this clonotype was seen a few times. The chain joins TRBV6-2 or TRBV6-3 to TRBJ2-7, with a possible D match to TRBD2 (5 bases). V was pared by 2 bases and J by 0 bases, with 8 bases between. The germline V gene has CDR1 MNHEY and CDR2 SVGEGT. This CDR3 is built from 14 residues. CDR3 DNA: TGTGCCAGCAGTTACGATGGGAGCTCCTACGAGCAGTACTTC. Translated: CASSYDGSSYEQYF.

The chain carries TRBV7-2 and TRBJ2-7, with D perhaps matching TRBD2 (5 bases). The CDR3 runs to 12 residues. V lost 4 bases, J lost 7 bases, and 11 bases lay in between. The germline gives CDR1 SGHTA, CDR2 FQGNSA. The CDR3 protein is CASSSYRGEQYF. The CDR3 region has the DNA TGTGCCAGCAGCTCCTACCGGGGAGAGCAGTACTTC.

This clonotype was seen only a few times. This sequence joins TRBV4-1 and TRBJ2-2; TRBD1 matches at 9 bases. The ends lost 3 bases at V and 5 bases at J; junction bases unmatched: 10. This CDR3 is 17 amino acids long. Germline V gene lookup returns CDR1 MGHRA and CDR2 YSYEKL. The CDR3 protein is CASSHYGTGRRTGELFF. The CDR3 DNA sequence: TGCGCCAGCAGCCACTATGGGACAGGGAGGAGGACCGGGGAGCTGTTTTTT.

In its sample, this clonotype was seen a few times. The CDR3 coding sequence is TGTGCCAGCAGCCCGGCAAGACAAGAGACCCAGTACTTC. Translated: CASSPARQETQYF. The chain combines TRBV7-2 with TRBJ2-5; D gene uncertain. This CDR3 is 13 amino acids long. V dropped 5 bases and J dropped 2 bases, with 9 bases sitting between them. Germline assignment: CDR1 SGHTA and CDR2 FQGNSA.

This clonotype appeared a few times. CDR3 sequence reads: CASSYRGRDYGYTF. CDR3 DNA sequence: TGTGCCAGCAGTTACAGGGGGCGCGACTATGGCTACACCTTC. The chain is built from TRBV6-6 and TRBJ1-2; 7 positions agree with TRBD1. The CDR3 is 14 amino acids. The germline gives CDR1 MNHNY, CDR2 SVGAGI (reference sequence). V shed 2 bases and J 3 bases; nucleotides not matched to a gene: 3.

This clonotype was observed once. The rearrangement links TRBV7-2 to TRBJ2-1, with D perhaps assigned TRBD1 or TRBD2 (5 bases each). This CDR3 has 15 residues. Between the trimmed V and J ends, which lost 5 bases and 5 bases, there was a span of 16 bases. Germline CDR1 SGHTA, CDR2 FQGNSA. This chain's CDR3 is CASSLSGTLNNEQFF. The CDR3 coding sequence is TGTGCCAGCAGCCTCAGTGGGACCCTCAACAATGAGCAGTTCTTC.